This passage covers 31 T cell receptor beta chains from one sample sequenced in a study of blood T cell repertoires in COVID-19. TCRdb's copy holds only in-frame clones and misses some; the assay was immunoSEQ multiplex PCR. The sample holds under 130,000 clones, approximately 85% seen once. Sample: peripheral blood. These receptors all come from a human donor in a cohort sampled during active COVID-19.

This sequence joins TRBV19 and TRBJ1-1, with 9 bases fitting TRBD1. CDR1 and CDR2 (germline): LNHDA, SQIVND (reference sequence). The CDR3 is made up of 14 amino acids. V shed 4 bases, J shed 6 bases, and the junction held 6 bases outside the gene matches. The CDR3 region is CASSTVDRGAEAFF. The CDR3 bases are TGTGCCAGTAGTACCGTGGACAGGGGCGCTGAAGCTTTCTTT.

The gene calls are TRBV11-2 and TRBJ2-2; the D is unclear. The V end lost 8 bases, the J end lost 4 bases, and 5 bases lay between the germline ends. The length of the CDR3 is 11 residues. Germline V gene lookup returns CDR1 SGHAT and CDR2 FQNNGV. CDR3 protein: CASGRTGELFF. The CDR3 DNA follows: TGTGCCAGCGGCCGCACCGGGGAGCTGTTTTTT.

The CDR3 region has the DNA TGTGCCTGGAGTGTACCAGGGGGCTGGACTGAAGCTTTCTTT. This codes for CAWSVPGGWTEAFF. The rearrangement joins TRBV30 to TRBJ1-1, with 8 bases lining up with TRBD1. Germline V gene sequence: CDR1 GTSNPN, CDR2 SVGIG (reference sequence). The CDR3 has 14 residues. The trim removed 0 bases at V and 5 bases at J, leaving 5 bases unmatched.

The chain carries TRBV6-1 and TRBJ2-7; D might be TRBD1 (5 bases). V was trimmed by 2 bases and J by 1 base, leaving 15 bases between them. CDR3 length: 16 amino acids. Per germline, CDR1 MNHNS and CDR2 SASEGT. The CDR3 sequence: CASSEFRPGPSYEQYF. CDR3 DNA: TGTGCCAGCAGTGAATTTCGGCCAGGGCCTTCCTACGAGCAGTACTTC.

The rearrangement links TRBV5-1 to TRBJ1-1; 7 positions agree with TRBD1. CDR3 length: 15 residues. The germline CDR1 and CDR2 sequences are SGHRS and YFSETQ. The V and J ends lost 4 bases and 6 bases, in that order; junction bases with no gene match: 12. The CDR3 coding sequence is TGCGCCAGCAGCATTCGGCCTGACAGGGACGCTGAAGCTTTCTTT. Its protein is CASSIRPDRDAEAFF.

This chain joins TRBV11-2 and TRBJ2-1; D uncertain. The CDR3 has 13 amino acids. Germline V lookup: CDR1 SGHAT, CDR2 FQNNGV. V was trimmed by 4 bases and J by 7 bases, leaving 11 bases between them. CDR3: CASSYYFENEQFF. The CDR3 bases are TGTGCCAGCAGCTACTATTTTGAAAATGAGCAGTTCTTC.

This clone was seen a single time. The chain uses TRBV27 and TRBJ1-1; the match to TRBD1 covers 7 bases. Trimming cost V 3 bases and J 4 bases; bases outside gene matches: 5. The CDR3 loop spans 14 amino acids. Germline CDR1 and CDR2: MNHEY and SMNVEV (reference sequence). The CDR3 coding sequence is TGTGCCAGCAGTTTGGGCAGGGGGGCCACTGAAGCTTTCTTT. This translates into CASSLGRGATEAFF.

The chain links TRBV4-2 to TRBJ1-1; D call uncertain. Germline V CDR1 and CDR2: LGHNA, YNFKEQ. The V end was cut by 6 bases, the J end by 1 base, with 9 bases between. The CDR3 has 13 amino acids. Here the CDR3 reads CASRLSENTEAFF. In nucleotides, the CDR3 is TGTGCCAGCAGACTATCAGAGAACACTGAAGCTTTCTTT.

This CDR3 reads CASSEPNAGTSGHNEQFF. Written as DNA, the CDR3 is TGTGCCAGCAGTGAGCCTAATGCGGGGACTAGCGGTCACAATGAGCAGTTCTTC. The rearrangement joins TRBV2 to TRBJ2-1; 11 bases align to TRBD2. Germline loops: CDR1 SNHLY, CDR2 FYNNEI. This CDR3 is 18 amino acids long. Losses at the gene ends were 3 bases for V and 5 bases for J; bases not matched to a gene: 12.

The V gene is TRBV28, the J gene TRBJ1-5, with 11 bases aligning to TRBD1. The CDR3 is 15 amino acids. V gave up 11 bases and J gave up 5 bases; unmatched junction bases: 11. CDR1 MDHEN and CDR2 SYDVKM come from the germline V gene. The CDR3 sequence is CASHPPGQGDQPQHF. The CDR3 DNA reads TGTGCCTCCCACCCTCCGGGACAGGGGGATCAGCCCCAGCATTTT.

The chain joins TRBV28 to TRBJ2-1, with a weak D call TRBD2 (5 bases). The germline V gene encodes CDR1 MDHEN and CDR2 SYDVKM. The CDR3 has 17 amino acids. V was shortened by 5 bases and J by 5 bases, with 22 bases between the two germline ends. CDR3 loop: CASSPFTRTGLNNEQFF. The CDR3 nucleotides are TGTGCCAGCAGTCCCTTTACCCGGACTGGTCTTAACAATGAGCAGTTCTTC.

This rearrangement joins TRBV11-3 to TRBJ2-5; 10 positions match TRBD2. This CDR3 is 16 amino acids long. Germline CDR1 is SGHNT and CDR2 is YENEEA. With 1 base clipped from V and 4 bases from J, the junction kept 6 bases outside the gene matches. CDR3 DNA: TGTGCCAGCAGCTTAGGCCTAGCGGGGGAGCTAGAGACCCAGTACTTC. Amino acid sequence: CASSLGLAGELETQYF.

The V gene is TRBV5-5, the J gene TRBJ1-2, with unresolved D. Per germline, CDR1 SGHKS and CDR2 YYEKEE (reference sequence). The CDR3 sequence is 12 residues long. V gave up 2 bases and J gave up 3 bases, with 5 bases separating them. CDR3 DNA: TGTGCCAGCAGCTTCGGGGACTATGGCTACACCTTC. Translated, it gives CASSFGDYGYTF.

V gene TRBV6-1 combines with J gene TRBJ1-5; D unclear. The V end lost 2 bases, the J end lost 3 bases, and 14 bases lay between the germline ends. This CDR3 comprises 16 residues. Germline V gene data show CDR1 as MNHNS and CDR2 as SASEGT. CDR3 nucleotide sequence: TGTGCCAGCAGTGAAATGGAGTCCCGACTCAATCAGCCCCAGCATTTT. This translates into CASSEMESRLNQPQHF.

This chain uses TRBV4-2 with TRBJ1-1, with 7 bases lining up with TRBD1. This CDR3 spans 15 amino acids. V lost 6 bases to trimming and J lost 5 bases; unmatched junction nucleotides: 12. Germline V CDR1 and CDR2: LGHNA, YNFKEQ. CDR3 amino acids: CASSTTGTVPTEAFF. The CDR3, as DNA: TGTGCCAGCAGTACGACCGGGACAGTCCCGACTGAAGCTTTCTTT.

This clone has only a few counts. The gene calls are TRBV2 and TRBJ2-7; perhaps TRBD1 as D (6 bases). Trimming shortened V by 8 bases and J by 3 bases, and 11 bases separated the two germline ends. The CDR3 sequence is 12 residues long. Germline V gives CDR1 SNHLY, CDR2 FYNNEI. The chain's CDR3 is CASYRVGYEQYF. CDR3 in DNA: TGTGCCAGCTACAGGGTTGGCTACGAGCAGTACTTC. The entire variable domain, with the rest obtained from reference TRBV2 and TRBJ2-7, is as follows: EPEVTQTPSHQVTQMGQEVILRCVPISNHLYFYWYRQILGQKVEFLVSFYNNEISEKSEIFDDQFSVERPDGSNFTLKIRSTKLEDSAMYFCASYRVGYEQYFGPGTRLTVT.

The chain couples TRBV5-6 to TRBJ1-1, with a tentative D call TRBD1 (5 bases). The CDR3 sequence is 16 residues long. V was trimmed by 1 base and J by 3 bases, leaving 16 bases between them. CDR1 is SGHDT and CDR2 is YYEEEE in the germline V gene. The CDR3 region is CASSLPQGLAYTEAFF. For the CDR3, the DNA is TGTGCCAGCAGCTTGCCGCAGGGCTTGGCGTACACTGAAGCTTTCTTT. The full variable domain, its missing parts supplied by reference TRBV5-6 and TRBJ1-1, is DAGVTQSPTHLIKTRGQQVTLRCSPKSGHDTVSWYQQALGQGPQFIFQYYEEEERQRGNFPDRFSGHQFPNYSSELNVNALLLGDSALYLCASSLPQGLAYTEAFFGQGTRLTVV.

This rearrangement joins TRBV11-2 to TRBJ2-1; TRBD2 aligns across 9 bases. Germline CDR1 and CDR2: SGHAT and FQNNGV. The CDR3 consists of 15 residues. Trimming at V came to 4 bases and at J to 4 bases, leaving 5 bases not matched to a gene. DNA of the CDR3: TGTGCCAGCAGCTCTCTAGCGGGAAAATACAATGAGCAGTTCTTC. Its translation is CASSSLAGKYNEQFF. Variable domain in full (rest from reference TRBV11-2 and TRBJ2-1): EAGVAQSPRYKIIEKRQSVAFWCNPISGHATLYWYQQILGQGPKLLIQFQNNGVVDDSQLPKDRFSAERLKGVDSTLKIQPAKLEDSAVYLCASSSLAGKYNEQFFGPGTRLTVL.

The chain carries TRBV27 and TRBJ2-7; perhaps TRBD1 as D (7 bases). The CDR3 has 13 amino acids. The V end was cut by 8 bases, the J end by 3 bases, with 14 bases between. Per germline, CDR1 MNHEY and CDR2 SMNVEV (reference sequence). The CDR3 reads CASSRQGGYEQYF. DNA for the CDR3: TGTGCCAGCTCCCGTCAGGGGGGCTACGAGCAGTACTTC.

This sequence joins TRBV3-1 (or the pseudogene TRBV3-2) and TRBJ2-7; a possible D gene is TRBD1 (5 bases). CDR1 is LGHDT, CDR2 YNNKEL, per germline (reference sequence). The CDR3 covers 15 residues. Trimming took 0 bases from V and 5 from J, leaving 14 bases between them. CDR3 protein: CASSQDIRGTDEQYF. The CDR3 nucleotides are TGTGCCAGCAGCCAAGATATAAGGGGTACGGACGAGCAGTACTTC.

This chain uses TRBV6-5 with TRBJ2-2; 10 positions agree with TRBD1. The V gene's germline CDR1 is MNHEY and CDR2 SVGAGI. The CDR3 covers 15 residues. Trimming took 6 bases from V and 7 from J; bases not matched to a gene: 8. DNA of the CDR3: TGTGCCAGCAGGCGCCGACAGGGGGCGAACGGGGAGCTGTTTTTT. Amino acids: CASRRRQGANGELFF.

The chain uses TRBV7-3 and TRBJ2-3; 9 nucleotides line up with TRBD1. Germline assignment: CDR1 SGHTA and CDR2 FQGTGA. CDR3 size: 15 residues. V shed 2 bases, J shed 4 bases, and the junction held 4 bases outside the gene matches. Here the CDR3 DNA reads TGTGCCAGCAGCTTAGGGACAGGGCTATCAGATACGCAGTATTTT. Protein sequence: CASSLGTGLSDTQYF. Full variable domain (rest looked up from reference TRBV7-3 and TRBJ2-3): GAGVSQTPSNKVTEKGKYVELRCDPISGHTALYWYRQSLGQGPEFLIYFQGTGAADDSGLPNDRFFAVRPEGSVSTLKIQRTERGDSAVYLCASSLGTGLSDTQYFGPGTRLTVL.

This chain joins TRBV10-3 and TRBJ2-2, with a tentative D call TRBD2 (5 bases). V was pared by 10 bases and J by 6 bases, with 21 bases between. CDR1 is ENHRY, CDR2 SYGVKD, per germline. The CDR3 contains 15 residues. CDR3 residues: CATRTHYTSPGELFF. DNA for the CDR3: TGTGCCACACGGACCCACTACACTAGTCCCGGGGAGCTGTTTTTT.

The chain recombines TRBV7-9 with TRBJ2-5, with TRBD1 identical over 7 bases. Germline-derived CDR1 and CDR2 are SEHNR and FQNEAQ (reference sequence). The length of the CDR3 is 14 residues. Trimming took 5 bases from V and 3 from J; bases not matched to a gene: 6. The chain's CDR3 is CASSPRDREETQYF. The CDR3 coding sequence is TGTGCCAGCAGCCCAAGAGACAGGGAAGAGACCCAGTACTTC. The variable domain in full, with the rest retrieved from reference TRBV7-9 and TRBJ2-5, is DTGVSQNPRHKITKRGQNVTFRCDPISEHNRLYWYRQTLGQGPEFLTYFQNEAQLEKSRLLSDRFSAERPKGSFSTLEIQRTEQGDSAMYLCASSPRDREETQYFGPGTRLLVL.

V is TRBV19 and J is TRBJ1-1; weak D call: TRBD1 (5 bases). The CDR3 has 13 residues. CDR1 is LNHDA and CDR2 is SQIVND in the germline V gene (reference sequence). V gave up 4 bases and J gave up 1 base, with 7 bases separating them. The CDR3 sequence is CASSTRANTEAFF. In DNA form, the CDR3 reads TGTGCCAGTAGTACCAGGGCGAACACTGAAGCTTTCTTT. Together with reference TRBV19 and TRBJ1-1, the CDR3 gives the full variable domain: DGGITQSPKYLFRKEGQNVTLSCEQNLNHDAMYWYRQDPGQGLRLIYYSQIVNDFQKGDIAEGYSVSREKKESFPLTVTSAQKNPTAFYLCASSTRANTEAFFGQGTRLTVV.

V usage is TRBV3-1 (or the pseudogene TRBV3-2) and J usage is TRBJ2-2; D remains ambiguous. This CDR3 spans 15 amino acids. V dropped 2 bases and J dropped 4 bases, with 11 bases sitting between them. Germline V lookup: CDR1 LGHDT, CDR2 YNNKEL (reference sequence). The CDR3 sequence: CASSQWSSTTGELFF. The CDR3 DNA sequence: TGTGCCAGCAGCCAATGGTCTAGTACCACCGGGGAGCTGTTTTTT.

This rearrangement joins TRBV19 to TRBJ2-4; 7 bases are a match to TRBD2. The germline CDR1 and CDR2 sequences are LNHDA and SQIVND (reference sequence). Unmatched junction bases numbered 7, after V lost 3 bases and J lost 2 bases. The CDR3 runs to 16 residues. CDR3 sequence: CASSMGGLGTKNIQYF. The CDR3 nucleotides read TGTGCCAGTAGTATGGGAGGGCTCGGGACCAAAAACATTCAGTACTTC.

This sequence joins TRBV28 and TRBJ2-3, with 12 bases lining up with TRBD2. In germline, CDR1 is MDHEN, CDR2 SYDVKM. This CDR3 has 17 residues. The junction had 9 bases not matched to a gene; V was cut back by 6 bases and J by 2 bases. The DNA of the CDR3 is TGTGCCAGCAGCACTATAGGACTAGCGGGATACACAGATACGCAGTATTTT. Its translation: CASSTIGLAGYTDTQYF.

This clone has a single count. The chain has TRBV24-1 and TRBJ2-2; 8 nucleotides agree with TRBD1. This CDR3 region has 14 residues. After removal of 8 bases from V and 0 bases from J, the junction contained 1 base not matched to a gene. Germline CDR1 KGHDR, CDR2 SFDVKD. This CDR3 reads CATTQGANTGELFF. CDR3 bases: TGTGCCACCACACAGGGGGCGAACACCGGGGAGCTGTTTTTT.

The chain links TRBV19 to TRBJ1-1; D possibly corresponds to TRBD1 (6 bases). The CDR3 length is 15 residues. The V end was cut by 6 bases, the J end by 4 bases, with 18 bases between. CDR1 is LNHDA, CDR2 SQIVND, per germline (reference sequence). The CDR3 DNA is TGTGCCAGTAGGCGGGGGTTTCGAGGGGGCACTGAAGCTTTCTTT. This codes for CASRRGFRGGTEAFF.

V is TRBV28 and J is TRBJ1-2; D not certain. Per the germline V gene, CDR1 is MDHEN and CDR2 is SYDVKM. There are 10 residues in the CDR3. The V end lost 8 bases, the J end lost 3 bases, and 4 bases lay between the germline ends. The CDR3 DNA follows: TGTGCCAGCGGCCACTATGGCTACACCTTC. This sequence encodes CASGHYGYTF.